This is a list of T cell receptor beta chains from one sample in a study of tumor-infiltrating lymphocytes in primary liver carcinoma. TCRdb reprocessed the multiplex PCR reads with MiXCR, giving one entry per CDR3 protein. The sample holds about 190,000 distinct CDR3 sequences, over 80% seen once. Sequencing was carried out using tumor tissue from primary liver carcinoma. These receptor sequences come from a man aged 35-49 years with primary liver carcinoma and hepatitis B virus infection. Both conserved end residues are part of each CDR3. The D gene is left open where the match is weak. Clone size is not always given. Where it is, it says once, few, many or a class for expanded clones.

J	D	size	V	DNA	CDR3
TRBJ2-3	.	once	TRBV7-8	TGTACCAGCAGTTCCGACTGGTACGAGGGTACGCAGTATTTT	CTSSSDWYEGTQYF
TRBJ2-7	TRBD1	.	TRBV6-6	TGTTCCAGCAGTTACGACAGGGGGGACCTCGAGCAGTACTTC	CSSSYDRGDLEQYF
TRBJ1-3	.	.	TRBV7-9	TGTGCCAGCAGCCCACCATCCGGGATGAGTGGAAACACCATATATTTT	CASSPPSGMSGNTIYF
TRBJ2-3	.	.	TRBV29-1	TGCAGCGTTGTTTTTATCACAGATACGCAGTATTTT	CSVVFITDTQYF
TRBJ2-3	TRBD2	.	TRBV5-4	TGTGCCAGTTGCTCGACTAGCGGGAGCGATACGCAATATTTT	CASCSTSGSDTQYF
TRBJ2-1	.	once	TRBV30	TGTGCCTGCAGTCGGAGGGGGGGCACAAGTGAGCAGTTCTTC	CACSRRGGTSEQFF
TRBJ1-5	.	.	TRBV12-3/TRBV12-4	TGTGCCAGCAGTCCAGGGACTAGACCAGATACACAGCATTTT	CASSPGTRPDTQHF
TRBJ2-3	.	many	TRBV4-3	TGCGCCAGCAGCCCGGGCACAGATACGCAGTATTTT	CASSPGTDTQYF
TRBJ2-2	.	.	TRBV4-3	TGCGTCAGCAGCCAAGATCGGAACACCCGGGAGCTGTTTTTT	CVSSQDRNTRELFF
TRBJ2-1	.	.	TRBV11-1	TGTGCCAGCAGCTCAAACGGGATCAGCAGGTTGTATAATGAGCAGTCCTTC	CASSSNGISRLYNEQSF
TRBJ1-1	.	.	TRBV29-1	TGCAGCGTTAGATGGGGCGTGATTGAAGCTTTCTTT	CSVRWGVIEAFF
TRBJ1-5	.	once	TRBV19	TGTGCCAGTAGTATAACAGGAGCTTTCTATCAGCCCCAGCATTTT	CASSITGAFYQPQHF
TRBJ2-1	.	few	TRBV5-1	TGCGCCAGCAGGATGGGACCCCAAAACAATGAGCAGTTCTTC	CASRMGPQNNEQFF
TRBJ2-4	.	.	TRBV11-1	TGTGCCAGCAGCTTTCCCGAGAGTAGCGGCACCAAAAACATTCACTACTTC	CASSFPESSGTKNIHYF
TRBJ2-1	TRBD2	.	TRBV11-1	TGTGCCAGGAACCCCCGGGGACTAGCGGGAGTCGGGGCGCAGTTCTTC	CARNPRGLAGVGAQFF
TRBJ2-7	TRBD2	.	TRBV6-1	TGTACCAACAGGGACCTTAGCGGGACCTCCTACGAGCAGTACTTT	CTNRDLSGTSYEQYF
TRBJ2-7	TRBD1	.	TRBV6-5	TGTGCCAGCAGTTCTTCAGAGCGAGGGGGCGAACAGTACTTC	CASSSSERGGEQYF